Shown below are 16 T cell receptor beta chains from a single sample sequenced in a study of shared clonotypes between healthy human individuals. The assay was immunoSEQ multiplex PCR, and TCRdb's table has in-frame clones only and misses some. Among under 850,000 clones listed, roughly 72% were seen once. Sequencing was done on a sample of memory CD4+ T cells sorted from blood. Described subset: CD45RA-negative fraction. These receptor sequences come from a woman between 25 and 40 years old in good health.

The J gene is TRBJ2-1, the V gene TRBV4-1; TRBD2 matches at 13 bases. Trimming removed 1 base from V and 9 bases from J; junction bases left unmatched: 6. The germline V gene encodes CDR1 MGHRA and CDR2 YSYEKL. There are 16 residues in the CDR3. The CDR3 DNA reads TGCGCCAGCAGCCAAGGAGGACTAGCGGGAGCGGGTGAGCAGTTCTTC. It is translated as CASSQGGLAGAGEQFF.

This clone has only a few counts. V and J are TRBV9 and TRBJ1-5; D perhaps matches TRBD1 (6 bases). The V end lost 4 bases, the J end lost 3 bases, and 14 bases lay between the germline ends. The CDR3 runs 15 residues. Germline V gives CDR1 SGDLS, CDR2 YYNGEE. CDR3 nucleotides: TGTGCCAGCAGCCCGGGGGCAATAGACAATCAGCCCCAGCATTTT. Translating it yields CASSPGAIDNQPQHF.

This chain joins TRBV7-9 and TRBJ2-5, with 8 bases identical to TRBD1. V dropped 2 bases and J dropped 5; count of bases not matched to a gene: 16. The length of the CDR3 is 18 residues. Germline V lookup: CDR1 SEHNR, CDR2 FQNEAQ (reference sequence). CDR3 in amino acids: CASSLIGRAGTGRETQYF. CDR3 nucleotides: TGTGCCAGCAGCTTAATAGGTCGAGCAGGGACAGGAAGGGAGACCCAGTACTTC. The whole variable domain, filled in from reference TRBV7-9 and TRBJ2-5, reads DTGVSQNPRHKITKRGQNVTFRCDPISEHNRLYWYRQTLGQGPEFLTYFQNEAQLEKSRLLSDRFSAERPKGSFSTLEIQRTEQGDSAMYLCASSLIGRAGTGRETQYFGPGTRLLVL.

The chain uses TRBV7-6 and TRBJ2-3; perhaps TRBD2 as D (5 bases). The CDR3 length is 14 residues. Between the trimmed V and J ends, which lost 0 bases and 2 bases, there was a span of 6 bases. The germline gives CDR1 SGHVS, CDR2 FNYEAQ. The CDR3 DNA follows: TGTGCCAGCAGCTTAGCGGACTTCACAGATACGCAGTATTTT. It codes for CASSLADFTDTQYF.

J is TRBJ1-2 and V is TRBV28; a possible D gene is TRBD1 (5 bases). Germline V gene sequence: CDR1 MDHEN, CDR2 SYDVKM. V lost 6 bases and J lost 6, with 20 bases in between. CDR3 length equals 15 residues. The CDR3 DNA reads as TGTGCCAGCAGGGGGGACGAGGGCAGGCGTGATGGCTACACCTTC. Encoded protein: CASRGDEGRRDGYTF.

This clone was counted only a few times. J is TRBJ1-5 and V is TRBV6-1; D possibly corresponds to TRBD1 (5 bases). Germline loops: CDR1 MNHNS, CDR2 SASEGT. The V end lost 1 base, the J end lost 6 bases, and 13 bases lay between the germline ends. This CDR3 is built from 15 residues. The CDR3 nucleotides read TGTGCCAGCAGTGAAGGGTTACAGGCAGCTCAGCCCCAGCATTTT. Translated: CASSEGLQAAQPQHF.

This clone has just a few counts. The chain has TRBV2 and TRBJ2-7; 9 nucleotides line up with TRBD1. Germline V gives CDR1 SNHLY, CDR2 FYNNEI. Trimming at V came to 1 base and at J to 7 bases, leaving 5 bases not matched to a gene. The CDR3 totals 14 residues. DNA for the CDR3: TGTGCCAGCAGTGAAGAACAGGGGGCTAGTGAGCAGTACTTC. It encodes CASSEEQGASEQYF. The variable domain in full, with the rest retrieved from reference TRBV2 and TRBJ2-7, is EPEVTQTPSHQVTQMGQEVILRCVPISNHLYFYWYRQILGQKVEFLVSFYNNEISEKSEIFDDQFSVERPDGSNFTLKIRSTKLEDSAMYFCASSEEQGASEQYFGPGTRLTVT.

This chain uses TRBV5-4 with TRBJ2-3; D remains unclear. The CDR3 runs 15 residues. Deletions cut 4 bases from V and 3 bases from J, with 15 bases between. Germline V gives CDR1 SGHNT, CDR2 YYREEE (reference sequence). The CDR3: CASSPVSGLTDTQYF. CDR3 nucleotides: TGTGCCAGCAGCCCCGTTTCAGGATTGACAGATACGCAGTATTTT.

This clone was observed at least ten times. This chain uses TRBV14 with TRBJ2-7; tentative D call: TRBD2 (7 bases). V lost 3 bases, J lost 6 bases, and 18 bases lay in between. This CDR3 comprises 15 residues. Germline values: CDR1 SGHDN, CDR2 FVKESK. CDR3 nucleotide sequence: TGTGCCAGCAGCCAGGATAGAGCGGGACATGGCGAGCAGTACTTC. Amino acids: CASSQDRAGHGEQYF.

This chain links TRBV7-6 with TRBJ1-1; D gene uncertain. There are 13 residues in the CDR3. Germline V gene sequence: CDR1 SGHVS, CDR2 FNYEAQ. The V end was cut by 3 bases, the J end by 7 bases, with 12 bases between. The CDR3 sequence is CASSFGGDREAFF. DNA of the CDR3: TGTGCCAGCAGCTTTGGTGGGGATCGTGAAGCTTTCTTT.

CDR3 DNA: TGTGCCAGCAGCTTCCAGGGTGAGCAGTTCTTC. It yields the protein CASSFQGEQFF. The rearrangement uses TRBV7-2 and TRBJ2-1; TRBD1 might be the D (5 bases). The V and J ends lost 3 bases and 9 bases respectively, with 6 bases between them. This CDR3 has 11 amino acids. Germline V gene sequence: CDR1 SGHTA, CDR2 FQGNSA. The variable domain in full, completed from reference TRBV7-2 and TRBJ2-1, reads GAGVSQSPSNKVTEKGKDVELRCDPISGHTALYWYRQSLGQGLEFLIYFQGNSAPDKSGLPSDRFSAERTGGSVSTLTIQRTQQEDSAVYLCASSFQGEQFFGPGTRLTVL.

The CDR3 spells CATQRGDYNEQFF. The CDR3 DNA sequence: TGTGCCACCCAACGGGGCGATTACAATGAGCAGTTCTTC. This sequence joins TRBV19 and TRBJ2-1; D is perhaps TRBD1 or TRBD2 (5 bases each). The germline V gene encodes CDR1 LNHDA and CDR2 SQIVND (reference sequence). V shed 10 bases and J shed 4 bases, with 14 bases lying between them. The CDR3 sequence is 13 residues long.

J is TRBJ1-1 and V is TRBV7-2; TRBD1 matches at 7 bases. V shed 1 base, J shed 5 bases, and the junction held 1 base outside the gene matches. This CDR3 comprises 13 residues. Germline V gives CDR1 SGHTA, CDR2 FQGNSA. The CDR3 nucleotides read TGTGCCAGCAGCTTAGAACAGGGGACTGAAGCTTTCTTT. It yields the protein CASSLEQGTEAFF.

The V and J genes are TRBV7-2 and TRBJ1-2; 7 bases fit TRBD1. The CDR3 loop spans 12 amino acids. Germline V gene sequence: CDR1 SGHTA, CDR2 FQGNSA. V gave up 4 bases and J gave up 5 bases; unmatched junction bases: 1. The CDR3, as DNA: TGTGCCAGCAGCTCAGGGGGATATGGCTACACCTTC. Translating gives CASSSGGYGYTF.

The V call is TRBV4-1, the J call TRBJ1-4; D is unclear. This CDR3 has 15 amino acids. Trimming pared 4 bases from V and 8 bases from J, leaving 17 bases between. Germline CDR1 and CDR2: MGHRA and YSYEKL. The CDR3 protein is CASSPLAAVGEKLFF. CDR3 coding DNA: TGCGCCAGCAGCCCTTTGGCAGCGGTTGGCGAAAAACTGTTTTTT.

CDR3 DNA: TGCGCCAGCCGGGGGGAGGGACATCAGCCCCAGCATTTT. It translates to CASRGEGHQPQHF. This sequence joins TRBV10-2 and TRBJ1-5; D possibly corresponds to TRBD1 (5 bases). CDR3 size: 13 residues. V lost 8 bases, J lost 5 bases, and 13 bases lay in between. CDR1 is WSHSY, CDR2 SAAADI, per germline.